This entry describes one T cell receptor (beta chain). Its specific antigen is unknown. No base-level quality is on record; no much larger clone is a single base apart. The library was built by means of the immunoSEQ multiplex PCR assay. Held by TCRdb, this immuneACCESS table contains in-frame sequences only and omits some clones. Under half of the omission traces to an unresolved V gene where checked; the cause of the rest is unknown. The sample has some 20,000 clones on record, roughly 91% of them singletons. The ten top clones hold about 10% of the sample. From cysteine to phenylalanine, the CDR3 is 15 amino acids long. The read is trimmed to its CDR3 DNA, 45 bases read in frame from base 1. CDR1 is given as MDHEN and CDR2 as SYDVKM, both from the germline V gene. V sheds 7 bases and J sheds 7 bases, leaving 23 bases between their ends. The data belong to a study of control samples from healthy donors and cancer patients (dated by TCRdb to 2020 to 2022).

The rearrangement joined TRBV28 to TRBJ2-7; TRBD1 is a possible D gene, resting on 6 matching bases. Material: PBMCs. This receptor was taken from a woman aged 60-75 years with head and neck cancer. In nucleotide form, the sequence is TGTGCCAGCACCCTACAGGGAGCACCCTACGGGGAGCAGTACTTC. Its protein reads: CASTLQGAPYGEQYF. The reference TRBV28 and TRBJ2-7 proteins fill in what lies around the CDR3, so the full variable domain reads DVKVTQSSRYLVKRTGEKVFLECVQDMDHENMFWYRQDPGLGLRLIYFSYDVKMKEKGDIPEGYSVSREKKERFSLILESASTNQTSMYLCASTLQGAPYGEQYFGPGTRLTVT.